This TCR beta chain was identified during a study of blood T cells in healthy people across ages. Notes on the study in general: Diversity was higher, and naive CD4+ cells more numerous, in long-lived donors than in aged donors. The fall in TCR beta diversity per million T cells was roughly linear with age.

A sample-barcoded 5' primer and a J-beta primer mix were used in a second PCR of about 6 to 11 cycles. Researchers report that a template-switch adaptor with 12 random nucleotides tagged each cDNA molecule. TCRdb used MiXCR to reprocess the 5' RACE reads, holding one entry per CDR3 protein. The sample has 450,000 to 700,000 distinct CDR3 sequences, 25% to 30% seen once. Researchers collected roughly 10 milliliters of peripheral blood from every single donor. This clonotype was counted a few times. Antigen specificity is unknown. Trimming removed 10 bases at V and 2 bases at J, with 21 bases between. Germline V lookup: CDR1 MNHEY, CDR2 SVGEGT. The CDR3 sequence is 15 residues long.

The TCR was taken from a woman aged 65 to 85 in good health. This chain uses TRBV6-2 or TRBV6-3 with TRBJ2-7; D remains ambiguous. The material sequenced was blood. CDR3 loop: CAILDQDRTPYEQYF. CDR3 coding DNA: TGTGCCATCCTAGATCAGGACCGTACCCCCTACGAGCAGTACTTC.